This T cell receptor (beta chain) is drawn from a study of spatial heterogeneity in lung cancer. The junction had 5 bases not matched to a gene; V was cut back by 2 bases and J by 7 bases. The germline gives CDR1 LGHNA, CDR2 YNFKEQ. The CDR3 totals 15 residues. This clonotype was counted ten times or more. Its antigen remains unknown. Study-wide results and limits: Coverage of tumor T cells was estimated at about 7% for alpha chains and around 12% for beta chains. Tumor mutation count correlated with how many alpha and beta TCRs expanded intratumorally.

Time point denoted: sample taken at primary tumor resection. TCRdb used MiXCR to reprocess the 5' RACE reads, holding one entry per CDR3 protein. The repertoire consists of nearly 11,000 distinct CDR3 sequences, with 5% to 6.5% occurring once and the leading ten covering about an eighth. This TCR derives from a male donor with early-stage non-small cell lung cancer. The specimen comprised lung tumor tissue, sampled at surgery. The gene calls are TRBV4-2 and TRBJ2-1, with 10 positions matching TRBD2. The CDR3: CASSQLLAGVNEQFF. The CDR3 coding sequence is TGTGCCAGCAGCCAACTCCTAGCGGGGGTTAATGAGCAGTTCTTC.